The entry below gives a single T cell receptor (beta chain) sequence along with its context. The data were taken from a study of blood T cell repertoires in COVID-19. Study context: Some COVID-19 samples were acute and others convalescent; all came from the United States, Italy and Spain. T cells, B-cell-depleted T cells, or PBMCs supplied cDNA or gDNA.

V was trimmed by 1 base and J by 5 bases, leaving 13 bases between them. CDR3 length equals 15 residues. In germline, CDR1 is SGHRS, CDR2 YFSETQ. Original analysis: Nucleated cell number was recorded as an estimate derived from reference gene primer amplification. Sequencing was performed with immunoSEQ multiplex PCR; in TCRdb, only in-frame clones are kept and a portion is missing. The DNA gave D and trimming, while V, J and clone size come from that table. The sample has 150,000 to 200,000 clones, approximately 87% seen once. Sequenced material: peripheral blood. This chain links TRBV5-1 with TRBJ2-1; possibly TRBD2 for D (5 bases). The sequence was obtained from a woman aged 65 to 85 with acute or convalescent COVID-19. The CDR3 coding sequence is TGCGCCAGCAGCTTGACTAGTTTATCTGACAATGAGCAGTTCTTC. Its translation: CASSLTSLSDNEQFF.